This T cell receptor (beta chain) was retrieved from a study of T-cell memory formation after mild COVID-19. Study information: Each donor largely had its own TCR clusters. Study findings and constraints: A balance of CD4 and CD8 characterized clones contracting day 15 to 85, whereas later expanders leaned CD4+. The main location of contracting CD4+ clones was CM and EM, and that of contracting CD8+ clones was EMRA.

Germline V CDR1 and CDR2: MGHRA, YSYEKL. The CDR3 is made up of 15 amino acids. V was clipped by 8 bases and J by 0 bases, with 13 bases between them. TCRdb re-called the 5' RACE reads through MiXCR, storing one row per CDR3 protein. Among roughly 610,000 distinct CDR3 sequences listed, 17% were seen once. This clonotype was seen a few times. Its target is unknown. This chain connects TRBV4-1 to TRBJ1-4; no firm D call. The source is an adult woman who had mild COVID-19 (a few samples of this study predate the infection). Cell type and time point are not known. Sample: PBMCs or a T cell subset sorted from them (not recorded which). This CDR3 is CASGGRSATNEKLFF. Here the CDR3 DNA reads TGCGCCAGCGGTGGACGCTCTGCAACTAATGAAAAACTGTTTTTT.